One and the same sample provided the 25 T cell receptor beta chains below, sequenced in a study of OX40 agonist ivuxolimab in advanced cancers. Clones were sequenced by immunoSEQ multiplex PCR, and TCRdb holds only the in-frame ones, with some missing. This table holds 40,000 to 60,000 clones, roughly 85% found once. Sample: CD4+ or CD8+ T cells sorted from blood, taken in a trial of the OX40 agonist ivuxolimab. These receptors were taken from an adult with an advanced solid tumor such as melanoma, head and neck, liver or kidney cancer.

The V call is TRBV4-1, the J call TRBJ1-5; weak D call: TRBD1 (6 bases). V was pared by 2 bases and J by 5 bases, with 13 bases between. This CDR3 region has 15 residues. The germline V gene has CDR1 MGHRA and CDR2 YSYEKL. The CDR3 is CASSQIGRGDQPQHF. The CDR3 coding sequence is TGCGCCAGCAGCCAAATCGGCAGGGGTGATCAGCCCCAGCATTTT.

The CDR3 reads CASSLLDSPEKNIQYF. CDR3 in DNA: TGTGCCAGCAGTTTATTGGACAGCCCGGAGAAAAACATTCAGTACTTC. The chain recombines TRBV28 with TRBJ2-4, with D tentatively TRBD1 (6 bases). Germline V gene lookup returns CDR1 MDHEN and CDR2 SYDVKM. This CDR3 region has 16 residues. Trimming pared 1 base from V and 4 bases from J, leaving 14 bases between.

This clone appeared a single time. The V and J genes are TRBV23-1 and TRBJ2-2, with TRBD1 matching over 7 bases. TRBV23-1 is treated as an ORF (open reading frame) with a function not yet certain. The CDR3 spans 17 residues. V gave up 0 bases and J gave up 4 bases; unmatched junction bases: 8. The CDR3 region is CASSQSGADRFTGELFF. The CDR3 DNA is TGCGCCAGCAGTCAATCGGGTGCGGACAGGTTCACCGGGGAGCTGTTTTTT.

The chain combines TRBV7-9 with TRBJ1-3, with TRBD1 as a possible D gene (6 bases). Trimming left V 4 bases short and J 4 bases short, with 20 bases between. This CDR3 is built from 17 residues. From germline, CDR1 is SEHNR and CDR2 FQNEAQ (reference sequence). The CDR3 DNA is TGTGCCAGCAGCTACCCCAGACAGGAAGGGACCGGAAACACCATATATTTT. Protein: CASSYPRQEGTGNTIYF.

The chain carries TRBV5-6 and TRBJ1-6, with D uncertain. Germline lookup yields CDR1 SGHDT and CDR2 YYEEEE. With 5 bases removed from V and 6 bases from J, the gap between germline ends came to 12 bases. The CDR3 is made up of 14 amino acids. The CDR3 DNA is TGTGCCAGCAGTTTTAGACCCCTTAATTCACCCCTCCACTTT. Amino acids: CASSFRPLNSPLHF.

The rearrangement uses TRBV4-1 and TRBJ1-4; no clear D. The V gene lost 7 bases and the J gene lost 3 bases, with 6 bases spanning the gap. This CDR3 is 12 amino acids long. The germline V gene encodes CDR1 MGHRA and CDR2 YSYEKL. Here the CDR3 reads CASTQPNEKLFF. The CDR3 DNA is TGCGCCAGCACCCAGCCTAATGAAAAACTGTTTTTT.

With respect to this clone: Additional DNA sequences in this sample encode the identical CDR3. The chain has TRBV7-8 and TRBJ2-7, with a tentative D call TRBD1 (6 bases). Germline lookup yields CDR1 SGHVS and CDR2 FQNEAQ. The V end was cut by 5 bases, the J end by 2 bases, with 19 bases between. The CDR3 is made up of 16 amino acids. The CDR3 bases are TGTGCCAGCAGCATAACCCCTGACGGGGACACCTACGAGCAGTACGTC. Residues: CASSITPDGDTYEQYV.

The rearrangement links TRBV6-5 to TRBJ2-5, with TRBD2 matching 9 bases. CDR3 size: 14 residues. Germline CDR1 is MNHEY and CDR2 is SVGAGI. V shed 2 bases, J shed 4 bases, and the junction held 2 bases outside the gene matches. The CDR3 nucleotides are TGTGCCAGCAGTTACAGCGGGGGGTCAGAGACCCAGTACTTC. Protein sequence: CASSYSGGSETQYF.

The rearrangement links TRBV4-1 to TRBJ2-1; D ambiguous. Germline V lookup: CDR1 MGHRA, CDR2 YSYEKL. There are 15 residues in the CDR3. The ends were cut back, 5 bases at V and 0 bases at J, with 11 bases in the middle. CDR3 DNA: TGCGCCAGCAGCGAGACTCCGAGCTCCTACAATGAGCAGTTCTTC. Encoded protein: CASSETPSSYNEQFF.

CDR3 amino acids: CASSPRQGIYEQYF. The CDR3 DNA reads as TGTGCCAGCAGCCCTAGACAGGGAATCTACGAGCAGTACTTC. The chain links TRBV5-5 to TRBJ2-7, with 7 positions matching TRBD1. CDR3 length: 14 amino acids. The germline CDR1 and CDR2 sequences are SGHKS and YYEKEE (reference sequence). The V gene end was trimmed by 4 bases and the J gene end by 3 bases; junction bases not matched to a gene: 7.

The chain recombines TRBV5-6 with TRBJ2-1, with D perhaps TRBD1 (6 bases). This CDR3 spans 14 amino acids. Per the germline V gene, CDR1 is SGHDT and CDR2 is YYEEEE. Trimming took 4 bases from V and 2 from J, leaving 10 bases between them. This chain's CDR3 is CASSGAGAYNEQFF. In DNA, the CDR3 is TGTGCCAGCAGCGGGGCAGGGGCCTACAATGAGCAGTTCTTC. Full variable domain (missing parts from reference TRBV5-6 and TRBJ2-1): DAGVTQSPTHLIKTRGQQVTLRCSPKSGHDTVSWYQQALGQGPQFIFQYYEEEERQRGNFPDRFSGHQFPNYSSELNVNALLLGDSALYLCASSGAGAYNEQFFGPGTRLTVL.

This clone was seen a few times. The chain couples TRBV7-8 to TRBJ2-3; 10 positions match TRBD2. The CDR3 runs 16 residues. Germline V lookup: CDR1 SGHVS, CDR2 FQNEAQ. V shed 5 bases, J shed 4 bases, and the junction held 9 bases outside the gene matches. CDR3 nucleotides: TGTGCCAGCAGCCTCAGCGGGGGGGCCATTTCAGATACGCAGTATTTT. It encodes CASSLSGGAISDTQYF.

The chain has TRBV27 and TRBJ2-2; tentatively, D is TRBD2 (5 bases). The V gene lost 5 bases and the J gene lost 0 bases, with 10 bases spanning the gap. Germline CDR1 reads MNHEY; CDR2 reads SMNVEV (reference sequence). This CDR3 comprises 15 residues. For the CDR3, the DNA is TGTGCCAGCAGTCCCGAACTAGCGAACACCGGGGAGCTGTTTTTT. It is translated as CASSPELANTGELFF.

This chain connects TRBV29-1 to TRBJ2-2; D perhaps matches TRBD2 (6 bases). Trimming took off 3 bases at V and 8 bases at J, with 10 bases between the two ends. The CDR3 is 12 amino acids. Germline values: CDR1 SQVTM, CDR2 ANQGSEA. CDR3 sequence (DNA): TGCAGCGTTGACCCGGGAGTAGGGGAGCTGTTTTTT. Translated: CSVDPGVGELFF.

The chain uses TRBV7-9 and TRBJ2-7; a possible D gene is TRBD1 (6 bases). Trimming removed 0 bases from V and 2 bases from J, with 11 bases in between. Germline values: CDR1 SEHNR, CDR2 FQNEAQ (reference sequence). CDR3 length equals 15 residues. CDR3 DNA sequence: TGTGCCAGCAGCTTAGCGGAAGCAGGGGCCTACGAGCAGTACGTC. It specifies CASSLAEAGAYEQYV.

V and J are TRBV7-8 and TRBJ2-7; tentative D call: TRBD1 (6 bases). Germline values: CDR1 SGHVS, CDR2 FQNEAQ. Trimming cost V 0 bases and J 1 base, with 10 bases left between them. This CDR3 contains 15 residues. CDR3 nucleotides: TGTGCCAGCAGCTTAGCCAAGGGGGTTTCCTACGAGCAGTACTTC. Protein: CASSLAKGVSYEQYF. Full variable domain (rest looked up from reference TRBV7-8 and TRBJ2-7): GAGVSQSPRYKVAKRGQDVALRCDPISGHVSLFWYQQALGQGPEFLTYFQNEAQLDKSGLPSDRFFAERPEGSVSTLKIQRTQQEDSAVYLCASSLAKGVSYEQYFGPGTRLTVT.

J is TRBJ2-7 and V is TRBV20-1; D remains unclear. The V gene lost 5 bases and the J gene lost 4 bases, with 9 bases spanning the gap. Germline CDR1 and CDR2: DFQATT and SNEGSKA (reference sequence). CDR3 size: 11 residues. The CDR3 is CSAARLYEQYV. The CDR3 DNA follows: TGCAGTGCTGCACGGCTTTACGAGCAGTACGTC.

The chain links TRBV6-6 to TRBJ1-5; 10 positions agree with TRBD1. This CDR3 is built from 16 residues. V lost 5 bases and J lost 5; bases outside the gene matches: 9. CDR1 is MNHNY, CDR2 SVGAGI, per germline (reference sequence). CDR3 DNA sequence: TGTGCCAGCAGTCCCCTGGGACAGGGGAGCGATCAGCCCCAGCATTTT. This encodes CASSPLGQGSDQPQHF.

V is TRBV27 and J is TRBJ2-2, with TRBD2 as a possible D gene (6 bases). Germline-derived CDR1 and CDR2 are MNHEY and SMNVEV (reference sequence). CDR3 length: 17 residues. V lost 5 bases and J lost 2, with 18 bases in between. The CDR3 reads CASSPNPGLLNTGELFF. The CDR3 DNA is TGTGCCAGCAGTCCGAATCCGGGACTGTTAAACACCGGGGAGCTGTTTTTT.

This chain links TRBV29-1 with TRBJ2-1; TRBD2 agrees at 7 bases. V was pared by 1 base and J by 2 bases, with 2 bases of the junction left unmatched. CDR3 length: 14 residues. From germline, CDR1 is SQVTM and CDR2 ANQGSEA. The CDR3 region has the DNA TGCAGCGTTGAAGGGCTAGCGGCCTACAATGAGCAGTTCTTC. Its protein product is CSVEGLAAYNEQFF.

The chain has TRBV7-8 and TRBJ2-1, with D hard to call. This CDR3 has 15 amino acids. The V and J ends lost 0 bases and 2 bases respectively, with 8 bases between them. Germline assignment: CDR1 SGHVS and CDR2 FQNEAQ. The CDR3 sequence: CASSLAGIPYNEQFF. CDR3 in DNA: TGTGCCAGCAGCTTAGCGGGTATTCCCTACAATGAGCAGTTCTTC.

V usage is TRBV14 and J usage is TRBJ1-4, with D unclear. CDR3 length: 14 residues. Germline-derived CDR1 and CDR2 are SGHDN and FVKESK. The V end lost 3 bases, the J end lost 7 bases, and 12 bases lay between the germline ends. CDR3 amino acids: CASSHKVFSEKLFF. The CDR3 DNA is TGTGCCAGCAGCCATAAGGTTTTTAGTGAAAAACTGTTTTTT.

The chain has TRBV4-3 and TRBJ2-2; a possible D gene is TRBD1 (5 bases). The CDR3 runs to 17 residues. V lost 0 bases to trimming and J lost 5 bases, with 16 bases between them. Germline CDR1 and CDR2: LGHNA and YSLEER. CDR3 sequence: CASSQDRVTGPTGELFF. The CDR3 DNA sequence: TGCGCCAGCAGCCAAGACAGGGTTACCGGGCCGACCGGGGAGCTGTTTTTT.

This clone was counted once. Written as DNA, the CDR3 is TGCGCCAGCAGTCATCCGGGACAGGGTGCGTGTGGCTACACCTTC. Translation: CASSHPGQGACGYTF. This chain joins TRBV23-1 and TRBJ1-2; TRBD1 matches 9 bases. TRBV23-1 is noted as an ORF with a role that remains uncertain. The CDR3 totals 15 residues. The J segment lost 7 bases and the V segment lost 3 bases, leaving 9 bases of the junction unmatched.

The chain recombines TRBV11-2 with TRBJ2-7; 9 nucleotides match TRBD1. CDR3 size: 14 residues. The trim removed 5 bases at V and 6 bases at J, leaving 8 bases unmatched. Germline V lookup: CDR1 SGHAT, CDR2 FQNNGV. CDR3: CASSLPGQGGEQYF. The CDR3 DNA reads TGTGCCAGCAGCCTCCCGGGACAGGGCGGCGAGCAGTACTTC.